These 17 T cell receptor beta chains were sequenced from one sample in a study of cytomegalovirus exposure and HLA in healthy donors. Both 60 Vbeta primers and 13 Jbeta primers went into the PCR. TCRdb keeps only in-frame clones here, not all; method: immunoSEQ multiplex PCR. The repertoire holds about 130,000 clones, with roughly 79% as singletons. The sample was PBMCs. These receptors came from a man aged 30 to 39 in good health and CMV-seronegative.

V and J are TRBV5-4 and TRBJ2-1; the match to TRBD2 covers 10 bases. This CDR3 spans 14 amino acids. CDR1 is SGHNT, CDR2 YYREEE, per germline (reference sequence). The V gene end was trimmed by 6 bases and the J gene end by 6 bases; junction bases not matched to a gene: 6. CDR3 protein: CASTKLAGPNEQFF. The CDR3 DNA is TGTGCCAGCACCAAACTAGCGGGGCCCAATGAGCAGTTCTTC. The variable domain in full, with the rest retrieved from reference TRBV5-4 and TRBJ2-1, is ETGVTQSPTHLIKTRGQQVTLRCSSQSGHNTVSWYQQALGQGPQFIFQYYREEENGRGNFPPRFSGLQFPNYSSELNVNALELDDSALYLCASTKLAGPNEQFFGPGTRLTVL.

CDR3 DNA sequence: TGTGCCAGCAGCTCAGGGATTAACTATGGCTACACCTTC. It yields the protein CASSSGINYGYTF. The rearrangement links TRBV7-2 to TRBJ1-2, with D tentatively TRBD1 (5 bases). The CDR3 is 13 residues long. Trimming pared 4 bases from V and 1 base from J, leaving 7 bases between. Per the germline V gene, CDR1 is SGHTA and CDR2 is FQGNSA.

The chain couples TRBV27 to TRBJ2-7; D is uncertain. Trimming removed 6 bases from V and 0 bases from J, with 12 bases in between. Germline V gives CDR1 MNHEY, CDR2 SMNVEV (reference sequence). The CDR3 totals 14 residues. CDR3 sequence reads: CASSQTVSSYEQYF. The CDR3 DNA reads TGTGCCAGCAGCCAAACAGTGAGCTCCTACGAGCAGTACTTC.

This clone occurred a few times. The chain uses TRBV30 and TRBJ2-7; 7 nucleotides agree with TRBD2. The germline CDR1 and CDR2 sequences are GTSNPN and SVGIG (reference sequence). V was clipped by 1 base and J by 0 bases; unmatched bases: 12. The CDR3 runs 17 residues. The CDR3 DNA is TGTGCCTGGAGTGGCAGGGCGGGAGTAAGGAGCTCCTACGAGCAGTACTTC. Translating gives CAWSGRAGVRSSYEQYF.

V gene TRBV27 combines with J gene TRBJ2-7, with 10 bases matching TRBD2. Germline V gene lookup returns CDR1 MNHEY and CDR2 SMNVEV (reference sequence). The CDR3 length is 14 residues. Unmatched junction bases numbered 6, after V lost 3 bases and J lost 7 bases. The CDR3 coding sequence is TGTGCCAGCAGTTTTCTAGCGGGAGTATCTGAGCAGTACTTC. This sequence encodes CASSFLAGVSEQYF.

The genes are TRBV27 and TRBJ1-6, with unresolved D. Germline loops: CDR1 MNHEY, CDR2 SMNVEV (reference sequence). V was pared by 5 bases and J by 7 bases, with 9 bases between. This CDR3 has 13 amino acids. The CDR3 here is CASSTTWNSPLHF. The CDR3 DNA is TGTGCCAGCAGTACAACATGGAATTCACCCCTCCACTTT.

Details on this clone: The sample has other DNA sequences that encode this CDR3 too. The chain recombines TRBV5-1 with TRBJ2-3, with D possibly matching TRBD1 (6 bases). CDR3 size: 13 residues. V lost 3 bases and J 1 base, leaving 6 bases between the germline ends. CDR1 is SGHRS, CDR2 YFSETQ, per germline. The CDR3 sequence: CASSSGGTDTQYF. CDR3 bases: TGCGCCAGCAGCTCAGGGGGCACAGATACGCAGTATTTT.

This chain uses TRBV4-2 with TRBJ1-1; D is undetermined. CDR1 is LGHNA and CDR2 is YNFKEQ in the germline V gene. The V end lost 4 bases, the J end lost 1 base, and 13 bases lay between the germline ends. This CDR3 is built from 15 residues. The CDR3 is CASSPFPGQNTEAFF. The CDR3 bases are TGTGCCAGCAGCCCCTTTCCGGGTCAGAACACTGAAGCTTTCTTT.

This clone was seen more than once but under ten times. The chain joins TRBV6-5 to TRBJ1-1, with TRBD1 as a possible D gene (6 bases). The V gene lost 0 bases and the J gene lost 8 bases, with 10 bases spanning the gap. The CDR3 has 13 residues. Germline values: CDR1 MNHEY, CDR2 SVGAGI. The CDR3 protein is CASSYSGTSEAFF. The CDR3 bases are TGTGCCAGCAGTTACTCGGGGACAAGCGAAGCTTTCTTT.

The rearrangement joins TRBV7-6 to TRBJ2-7; D is unclear. The CDR3 sequence is 14 residues long. V lost 5 bases and J lost 0, with 11 bases in between. The germline V gene has CDR1 SGHVS and CDR2 FNYEAQ. CDR3 sequence: CASSPYYPSYEQYF. CDR3 DNA: TGTGCCAGCAGCCCCTACTATCCCTCCTACGAGCAGTACTTC.

The chain has TRBV10-1 and TRBJ2-3, with no clear D. Looked up from germline, CDR1 is WNHNN and CDR2 is SYGVQD (reference sequence). V dropped 7 bases and J dropped 0 bases, with 2 bases sitting between them. This CDR3 spans 11 amino acids. This CDR3 reads CASTSTDTQYF. The DNA for the CDR3 is TGCGCCAGCACTAGCACAGATACGCAGTATTTT.

This rearrangement joins TRBV18 to TRBJ2-7; 9 bases line up with TRBD2. Germline assignment: CDR1 KGHSH and CDR2 LQKENI. The V gene end was trimmed by 2 bases and the J gene end by 2 bases; junction bases not matched to a gene: 4. The CDR3 length is 15 residues. The CDR3 sequence: CASSPGVAGAYEQYF. CDR3 DNA: TGTGCCAGCTCACCAGGGGTAGCGGGAGCCTACGAGCAGTACTTC.

This clone was counted a few times. This chain uses TRBV28 with TRBJ1-1, with unresolved D. This CDR3 comprises 12 residues. Looked up from germline, CDR1 is MDHEN and CDR2 is SYDVKM. The V end lost 1 base, the J end lost 7 bases, and 7 bases lay between the germline ends. CDR3 nucleotide sequence: TGTGCCAGCAGTTTATCGGGTATTGAAGCTTTCTTT. Translating gives CASSLSGIEAFF.

The V and J genes are TRBV28 and TRBJ2-3; 8 nucleotides align to TRBD1. The germline V gene encodes CDR1 MDHEN and CDR2 SYDVKM. The CDR3 runs to 15 residues. V shed 6 bases, J shed 1 base, and the junction held 6 bases outside the gene matches. CDR3 in DNA: TGTGCCAGCAGCAATGGACAGGGTGGCACAGATACGCAGTATTTT. This encodes CASSNGQGGTDTQYF.

This clone has only one observation. This chain uses TRBV4-1 with TRBJ2-4; 9 bases are a match to TRBD2. Germline V gene data show CDR1 as MGHRA and CDR2 as YSYEKL. V was pared by 5 bases and J by 3 bases, with 17 bases of the junction left unmatched. CDR3 length: 19 amino acids. CDR3 sequence (DNA): TGCGCCAGCAGCGCCGGAGTCGCGCGGGAGGGATTAGGCAAAAACATTCAGTACTTC. It translates to CASSAGVAREGLGKNIQYF.

This chain joins TRBV7-2 and TRBJ2-3; a weak D match, TRBD2 (5 bases). CDR1 is SGHTA and CDR2 is FQGNSA in the germline V gene. CDR3 length equals 15 residues. The V end lost 2 bases, the J end lost 6 bases, and 15 bases lay between the germline ends. CDR3 sequence (DNA): TGTGCCAGCAGCTTAAGGGCTACTCAGCGGGATACGCAGTATTTT. It is translated as CASSLRATQRDTQYF. Variable domain in full (rest from reference TRBV7-2 and TRBJ2-3): GAGVSQSPSNKVTEKGKDVELRCDPISGHTALYWYRQSLGQGLEFLIYFQGNSAPDKSGLPSDRFSAERTGGSVSTLTIQRTQQEDSAVYLCASSLRATQRDTQYFGPGTRLTVL.

The rearrangement uses TRBV27 and TRBJ2-4; 7 bases agree with TRBD2. V gave up 7 bases and J gave up 10 bases; unmatched junction bases: 7. CDR3 length equals 12 residues. CDR1 and CDR2 from the germline V gene are MNHEY and SMNVEV (reference sequence). The CDR3 spells CASMGGQGIQYF. CDR3 in DNA: TGTGCCAGCATGGGAGGGCAAGGGATTCAGTACTTC.